Detailed here is one T cell receptor (beta chain). Its antigen is as yet unknown. What went into each PCR as a spike was synthetic TCR analog templates. The data were produced by immunoSEQ multiplex PCR, yet TCRdb's version contains in-frame clones alone and is incomplete. This table has about 88,000 clones, 90% appearing once. The sample originates from a study of PD-L1 blockade in urothelial cancer. Across the study: Enrolled patients had been treated previously with 0 to 3 chemotherapy regimens. Blood yielded a median of about 140,000 T cells per sample. Notes on the study in general: Where pretreatment blood TCR clonality fell below the median, better survival was predicted.

The sequences come from PBMCs, collected around atezolizumab (anti-PD-L1) treatment. The sequence derives from a man aged 55 to 70 with urothelial cancer.

For the CDR3, the DNA is TGTGCCAGCAGTCGACCGGGGGAGACCCAGTACTTC. Translation: CASSRPGETQYF. The J gene is TRBJ2-5, the V gene TRBV6-5; D might be TRBD2 (5 bases). The germline V and J ends were trimmed by 5 bases and 5 bases, with 9 bases remaining between them. Per germline, CDR1 MNHEY and CDR2 SVGAGI. The CDR3 runs to 12 residues.